The text below deals with one T cell receptor beta chain. Many counts were recorded for this clone. Its antigen is not yet known. One base away there is no much larger clone; base qualities are not given. The data belong to a study of sequential checkpoint blockade in melanoma (dated by TCRdb to about 2019). Background on the whole study: Patients were assigned by 1:1 randomization to either first-line nivolumab followed by ipilimumab (arm A) or ipilimumab followed by nivolumab (arm B). Roughly three quarters of the matched pre- and post-treatment tumor biopsy pairs came from the same lesion. For about two dozen patients, matched tumor biopsies were obtained before treatment and at week 13, following single-agent nivolumab (arm A) or ipilimumab (arm B). DNA from approximately 88 pretreatment melanoma tumor samples was subjected to TCRbeta immunosequencing. Maintenance nivolumab came after each of the two trial sequences. Study-wide findings and limitations: Clinical benefit was about 30 times more likely to be achieved by patients whose tumor T-cell fraction and clonality increased by week 13. In the nivolumab-first arm (arm A), an association was found between pretreatment tumor TIL clonality and response (P = .04). Small sample sizes and reduced statistical power limited the within-arm analyses of tumor T-cell fraction. Validation of the response-prediction model combining TCR metrics and mutation burden is needed in larger, independent patient cohorts. Tumor T-cell fraction and clonality were found to correlate with PD-L1 staining and CD8+ T-cell counts but not with mutational load.

Sequences SGDLS (CDR1) and YYNGEE (CDR2) are obtained from the germline V gene. The germline ends are 13 bases apart after V is trimmed by 4 bases and J by 7 bases. The CDR3 holds 13 amino acids from the cysteine to the phenylalanine. Left in the record is the CDR3 DNA by itself, 39 bases read in frame from the first base. TCRbeta CDR3 regions were immunosequenced from genomic DNA with the immunoSEQ Assay. Prior to high-throughput sequencing, genomic DNA was amplified by bias-controlled multiplex PCR. In the source study's methods: To quantify the absolute abundance of each unique TCRbeta CDR3 region, the sequences were collapsed and filtered. Clonality, defined as 1 minus Pielou's evenness, was calculated using only productive rearrangements. Tumor T-cell fraction was calculated by normalizing TCRbeta template counts to the amount of usable DNA, which was estimated from several housekeeping genes. A previously published method was used to identify clones with significantly greater frequencies in on-treatment samples than in baseline samples. In its TCRdb copy, this immuneACCESS table keeps in-frame sequences only and misses some clones. Where compared with another copy, unresolved V genes explain less than half of these, and the others have no known cause. The V and J calls and clone size come from that table; D and trimming were worked out from the DNA. The sample table shows some 5,600 clones, and less than 20% are seen once. Roughly 20% of the sample belongs to the ten largest clones.

According to the study, the label for this sample's treatment or condition signals: randomized to nivolumab then ipilimumab (arm A) or the reverse (arm B). Prior DNA-damaging chemotherapy had not been received by any trial patient. The samples were obtained from melanoma patients enrolled in CheckMate 064, an open-label, randomized phase II trial testing sequential checkpoint blockade. Genomic DNA from formalin-fixed paraffin-embedded (FFPE) tissue samples served as the input for tumor TCR sequencing. This sequence originates from a human donor with melanoma. The specimen was tumor tissue (inferred from file names), collected from a patient given nivolumab and ipilimumab in sequence. This receptor chain uses TRBV9 and TRBJ2-3; the D gene identity is not certain. The bases are TGTGCCAGCAGCCAGTCCGTGGGCTATACGCAGTATTTT. Its protein is CASSQSVGYTQYF.